The rows below give T cell receptor beta chains drawn from one sample of a study of T cell responses to AZD1222 COVID-19 vaccine. The data were produced by immunoSEQ multiplex PCR, yet TCRdb's version contains in-frame clones alone and is incomplete. The table includes nearly 110,000 clones, 87% detected once. The input for sequencing was peripheral blood, taken 28 days after the second AZD1222 dose. These receptors came from an adult who received the AZD1222 COVID-19 vaccine. Both conserved end residues are part of each CDR3. D genes are given only for firm matches. The size entry is marked missing in some rows and otherwise reads once, few, many or a size class.

>TRBJ2-3|TRBD2|TRBV29-1|.
TGCAGCGTTATCCGCGGGGGGACAGATACGCAGTATTTT
CSVIRGGTDTQYF
>TRBJ2-7|TRBD1|TRBV19|.
TGTGCCAGTAGTACGTTCGGCAGGGGGCGCCCCTACGAGCAGTACTTC
CASSTFGRGRPYEQYF
>TRBJ2-7|.|TRBV6-2/TRBV6-3|once
TGTGCCAGCAGTTACAGGGCGGGGCAAACCTACGAGCAGTACTTC
CASSYRAGQTYEQYF
>TRBJ1-6|TRBD1|TRBV5-1|.
TGCGCCAGCTCAGGGGGCGGCATGGAAAGCAATTCACCCCTCCACTTT
CASSGGGMESNSPLHF
>TRBJ2-3|.|TRBV18|.
TGTGCCAGCTCGCAATTATCTGGTACCCGCACAGATACGCAGTATTTT
CASSQLSGTRTDTQYF
>TRBJ2-3|.|TRBV7-6|.
TGTGCCAGCAGCTTAGAGGCAGACACAGATACGCAGTATTTT
CASSLEADTDTQYF
>TRBJ1-5|TRBD1|TRBV4-1|.
TGCGCCAGCAGCCAACGACAGGGGGTTAGCAATCAGCCCCAGCATTTT
CASSQRQGVSNQPQHF
>TRBJ1-5|.|TRBV6-5|once
TGTGCCAGCGTTGAAAGCAATCAGCCCCAGCATTTT
CASVESNQPQHF
>TRBJ2-1|.|TRBV21-1|.
TGTGCCAGCAGCAAAGGGTCCAGTTACAATGAGCAGTTCTTC
CASSKGSSYNEQFF
>TRBJ2-3|.|TRBV4-2|.
TGTGCCAGCAGCCTGGAGGATGCTCGGGGTCGCACAGATACGCAGTATTTT
CASSLEDARGRTDTQYF
>TRBJ2-3|.|TRBV18|.
TGTGCCAGCTCACCACCGGTGGAGACTAGCACAGATACGCAGTATTTT
CASSPPVETSTDTQYF
>TRBJ1-2|.|TRBV4-1|.
TGCGCCAGCAGCCAAGCCGACAGATACTATGGCTACACCTTC
CASSQADRYYGYTF
>TRBJ2-7|TRBD1|TRBV5-4|.
TGTGCCAGCAGCGACAGGGGGCGACGTTACGAGCAGTACTTC
CASSDRGRRYEQYF
>TRBJ2-7|.|TRBV5-6|.
TGTGCCAGCAGCTCGGTGAGCCGTTTTAGGTCCTACGAGCAGTACTTC
CASSSVSRFRSYEQYF
>TRBJ1-1|.|TRBV2|once
TGTGCCTGCCTCCGGGACTCCCAGGTCCTGAACACTGAAGCTTTCTTT
CACLRDSQVLNTEAFF
>TRBJ2-6|.|TRBV6-5|.
TGTGCCAGCAGCCTCAACAGGGCTGGGGCCAACGTCCTGACTTTC
CASSLNRAGANVLTF